A single sample is the source of the 15 T cell receptor beta chains below, sequenced in a study of OX40 agonist ivuxolimab in advanced cancers. Method: immunoSEQ multiplex PCR; TCRdb's copy keeps in-frame clones and lacks some. Of over 60,000 clones detected, 80% to 90% appear once; the ten largest clones hold approximately 0.94%. The material sequenced was CD4+ or CD8+ T cells sorted from blood, taken in a trial of the OX40 agonist ivuxolimab. The receptors originated from an adult with an advanced solid tumor such as melanoma, head and neck, liver or kidney cancer.

This clone was seen once. The sample holds other DNA sequences that translate to the same CDR3. V is TRBV6-1 and J is TRBJ1-1; 8 bases map to TRBD1. CDR1 is MNHNS and CDR2 is SASEGT in the germline V gene. Losses at the gene ends were 6 bases for V and 2 bases for J; bases not matched to a gene: 8. This CDR3 contains 15 residues. CDR3 sequence (DNA): TGTGCCAGCAGGCAGGGGGCGTTTGGTAACACTGAAGCTTTCTTT. Protein product: CASRQGAFGNTEAFF.

The gene calls are TRBV7-2 and TRBJ2-5; no reliable D call. Germline CDR1 and CDR2: SGHTA and FQGNSA. Deletions cut 2 bases from V and 2 bases from J, with 12 bases between. The CDR3 has 15 residues. The DNA for the CDR3 is TGTGCCAGCAGCTTAACGGATACATTACAAGAGACCCAGTACTTC. This gives the protein CASSLTDTLQETQYF.

The V call is TRBV19, the J call TRBJ1-3; D is uncertain. The germline V gene has CDR1 LNHDA and CDR2 SQIVND (reference sequence). V was trimmed by 9 bases and J by 3 bases, leaving 24 bases between them. The CDR3 is 17 residues long. This CDR3 reads CASGRWERRHGGNTIYF. DNA for the CDR3: TGTGCCAGCGGAAGGTGGGAGCGGAGGCACGGTGGAAACACCATATATTTT.

This sequence joins TRBV10-3 and TRBJ1-3; 8 bases are a match to TRBD1. The germline CDR1 and CDR2 sequences are ENHRY and SYGVKD. With V trimmed by 4 bases and J by 8 bases, 7 bases remained unmatched. The CDR3 is 14 amino acids. CDR3 in DNA: TGTGCCATCAGTGCTTCGACAGGGGCACACACCATATATTTT. Translation: CAISASTGAHTIYF.

The chain uses TRBV23-1 and TRBJ2-1; D remains unclear. TRBV23-1 is an ORF, with its function uncertain. With 10 bases removed from V and 7 bases from J, the gap between germline ends came to 23 bases. This CDR3 has 15 residues. CDR3 sequence reads: CATTSRPIKENEQFF. The DNA for the CDR3 is TGCGCCACCACGAGCAGACCCATAAAAGAGAATGAGCAGTTCTTC.

The chain recombines TRBV5-8 with TRBJ2-5; TRBD1 agrees at 7 bases. This CDR3 is 15 amino acids long. CDR1 is SGHTS, CDR2 YDEGEE, per germline. V was pared by 4 bases and J by 4 bases, with 10 bases of the junction left unmatched. The CDR3: CASSVWTGGRETQYF. DNA for the CDR3: TGTGCCAGCAGCGTCTGGACAGGAGGCAGAGAGACCCAGTACTTC. Filled out from reference TRBV5-8 and TRBJ2-5, the complete variable domain reads EAGVTQSPTHLIKTRGQQATLRCSPISGHTSVYWYQQALGLGLQFLLWYDEGEERNRGNFPPRFSGRQFPNYSSELNVNALELEDSALYLCASSVWTGGRETQYFGPGTRLLVL.

The rearrangement links TRBV4-1 to TRBJ2-5; possibly TRBD2 for D (6 bases). The CDR3 spans 15 residues. Deletions cut 4 bases from V and 2 bases from J, with 14 bases between. Germline CDR1 MGHRA, CDR2 YSYEKL. CDR3 amino acids: CASSRRDGRQETQYF. The CDR3 region has the DNA TGCGCCAGCAGCCGGAGGGACGGACGGCAAGAGACCCAGTACTTC.

The rearrangement joins TRBV19 to TRBJ2-1; D is unresolved. The CDR3 runs 14 residues. Trimming pared 7 bases from V and 7 bases from J, leaving 17 bases between. Germline V lookup: CDR1 LNHDA, CDR2 SQIVND (reference sequence). The CDR3: CASTPKEPKNEQFF. The DNA for the CDR3 is TGTGCCAGTACCCCTAAGGAGCCTAAAAATGAGCAGTTCTTC. Together with reference TRBV19 and TRBJ2-1, the CDR3 gives the full variable domain: DGGITQSPKYLFRKEGQNVTLSCEQNLNHDAMYWYRQDPGQGLRLIYYSQIVNDFQKGDIAEGYSVSREKKESFPLTVTSAQKNPTAFYLCASTPKEPKNEQFFGPGTRLTVL.

V usage is TRBV5-8 and J usage is TRBJ2-1, with TRBD2 identical over 13 bases. CDR3 size: 16 residues. Per the germline V gene, CDR1 is SGHTS and CDR2 is YDEGEE. Trimming removed 3 bases from V and 8 bases from J; junction bases left unmatched: 8. The CDR3 protein is CASSSRTSGSWDEQFF. For the CDR3, the DNA is TGTGCCAGCAGCTCCCGGACTAGCGGGAGTTGGGATGAGCAGTTCTTC.

The J gene is TRBJ1-1, the V gene TRBV7-2; no firm D call. The length of the CDR3 is 12 residues. Deletions cut 5 bases from V and 5 bases from J, with 9 bases between. The germline V gene encodes CDR1 SGHTA and CDR2 FQGNSA. CDR3 in DNA: TGTGCCAGCAGCCGGACGGAAACTGAAGCTTTCTTT. Its translation is CASSRTETEAFF.

This clone was seen a handful of times. V gene TRBV11-2 combines with J gene TRBJ2-1; possible D gene TRBD2, 7 bases. This CDR3 has 15 amino acids. Deletions cut 4 bases from V and 5 bases from J, with 15 bases between. CDR1 is SGHAT and CDR2 is FQNNGV in the germline V gene. The CDR3 nucleotides read TGTGCCAGCAGCTCCCTCGGAGGGGGGGACAATGAGCAGTTCTTC. Translated: CASSSLGGGDNEQFF.

V gene TRBV20-1 combines with J gene TRBJ2-1; D is undetermined. The germline V gene has CDR1 DFQATT and CDR2 SNEGSKA (reference sequence). This CDR3 region has 11 residues. V lost 1 base and J 4 bases, leaving 2 bases between the germline ends. CDR3 region: CSARGYNEQFF. The CDR3 nucleotides read TGCAGTGCTAGAGGATACAATGAGCAGTTCTTC.

This sequence joins TRBV5-1 and TRBJ2-3; 13 nucleotides match TRBD2. Trimming took 4 bases from V and 0 from J; bases not matched to a gene: 8. The V gene's germline CDR1 is SGHRS and CDR2 YFSETQ. The CDR3 has 18 amino acids. The CDR3, as DNA: TGCGCCAGCAGCGCCAGACTAGCGGGGGGCTCTAGCACAGATACGCAGTATTTT. As protein: CASSARLAGGSSTDTQYF.

The chain combines TRBV11-1 with TRBJ2-4; maybe TRBD2 (5 bases). Germline CDR1 and CDR2: SGHAT and FQDESV (reference sequence). This CDR3 region has 16 residues. Trimming removed 2 bases from V and 2 bases from J, with 13 bases in between. The DNA for the CDR3 is TGTGCCAGCAGCTTACGGGGTGGGATGTCCAAAAACATTCAGTACTTC. Translating gives CASSLRGGMSKNIQYF.

The V and J genes are TRBV19 and TRBJ2-2; D perhaps matches TRBD1 (5 bases). Germline CDR1 LNHDA, CDR2 SQIVND (reference sequence). The CDR3 covers 14 residues. Trimming left V 2 bases short and J 1 base short, with 5 bases between. The CDR3 sequence is CASSIQGNTGELFF. CDR3 sequence (DNA): TGTGCCAGTAGTATACAGGGGAACACCGGGGAGCTGTTTTTT.